The sequence of this T cell receptor (beta chain) was determined in a study of cytomegalovirus exposure and HLA in healthy donors. Points from the study as a whole: Cytomegalovirus-associated status was assigned to some 160 TCR beta chains.

Concerning this clone: Antigen specificity is unknown.

Data came from immunoSEQ multiplex PCR; TCRdb stores just in-frame clones and leaves some out. The sample lists 90,000 to 130,000 clones, 90% to 97% occurring once. Germline CDR1 is SGDLS and CDR2 is YYNGEE. The CDR3 consists of 15 residues. The ends lost 3 bases at V and 1 base at J; junction bases unmatched: 1. The chain uses TRBV9 and TRBJ2-3, with 11 bases fitting TRBD2. This sequence originates from a woman aged 18-29 years in good health and CMV-seronegative. The sample consisted of PBMCs. In DNA form, the CDR3 reads TGTGCCAGCAGCGCGACTAGCGGGGGCACAGATACGCAGTATTTT. Its translation: CASSATSGGTDTQYF. The variable domain in full, with the rest retrieved from reference TRBV9 and TRBJ2-3, is DSGVTQTPKHLITATGQRVTLRCSPRSGDLSVYWYQQSLDQGLQFLIQYYNGEERAKGNILERFSAQQFPDLHSELNLSSLELGDSALYFCASSATSGGTDTQYFGPGTRLTVL.